What follows describes a single T cell receptor beta chain. This clonotype has at least ten counts. Its binding antigen is unknown. The sample holds no much larger clone one base away, and base qualities are not on file. The sample is drawn from a study of human T cells and chemical hapten exposure (dated by TCRdb to the early 2020s). Context from the whole study: For sensitization, 2% DPC in acetone was applied to a 2 cm by 2 cm area of upper inner arm skin. Throughout the study period of around 25 weeks, patients also received therapeutic DPC doses to the scalp every week. Patch testing on the upper back used Finn chambers containing 0.01% DPC, with scoring done after 6 days according to International Contact Dermatitis Research Group standards. Most of the patients in the cohort were female, and the cohort covered alopecia areata with under or over 50% scalp involvement, alopecia totalis and alopecia universalis. Libraries were combined into a pool for sequencing, and differences in TCR yield between samples came mainly from small differences in library volumes within the pool. This study followed changes in the peripheral blood TCR repertoire in vivo during primary and secondary sensitization of alopecia patients to the hapten diphenylcyclopropenone (DPC). Blood samples were taken from patients before sensitization (week 0) and then at 2, 6 and about 24 weeks after DPC sensitization. Blood for TCR sequencing was provided by twenty-nine alopecia patients at one to four time points (pre-sensitization, 2, 6 and 24 weeks). Study-level results and caveats: All patients had alopecia, a presumed autoimmune disease, so their immune response might differ from that of healthy individuals. A positive correlation was found between the number of PT1 expanded TCRs and patch test score, with significance reached at thresholds 8, 16 and 32 but not 4. Significantly more large CDR3 similarity clusters were formed by expanded TCRs than by pre-sensitization or healthy control sets, consistent with antigen-driven responses. The number of TCRs above 1 in 1000 frequency did not change with DPC sensitization; there was no evidence of global repertoire structure alterations. After repeated subsampling, changes were observed in the strength of the expansion versus patch-test correlation and in the threshold at which the correlation became significant.

The protocol used for the library was RACE. Sequencer: NextSeq 500. During library preparation, unique molecular identifiers were attached to individual cDNA molecules so that TCRs could be counted in a quantitative, reproducible way. Each blood RNA sample was used to sequence both TCR alpha and TCR beta chains. Per the original workflow: The median number of TCRs per sample was over 85,000, ranging from roughly 20,000 to 690,600. The Decombinator software suite was used to annotate the V, J and CDR3 of the TCR reads. For PS versus PT1 abundance plots, all samples were subsampled to the same number of TCRs (28,000). TCRs were defined as expanded if absent before sensitization and observed at least eight times at the 2-week time point. TCRdb cleaned the public reads at Q25 with fastp, built clones with MiXCR and kept in-frame beta chains. Each record represents a unique CDR3 protein, reported with the most common genes and DNA among its rows. The V and J calls come from TCRdb's annotation, not from the publication. The sample table shows 200,000 to 300,000 distinct CDR3 sequences, and about 8.6% are seen once. 2.3% of the sample goes to the ten largest clones.

The CDR3 runs 15 residues from the cysteine to the phenylalanine. The kept DNA is CDR3 alone, 45 bases in frame from the first base. Unmatched junction bases come to 8, with V trimmed by 0 bases and J by 7 bases. Per the germline V gene (reference sequence), LNHNV is the CDR1 and YYDKDF is the CDR2. The time point label, read with the paper, signifies: pre-sensitization, week 0. This specimen's treatment or condition label, interpreted: therapeutic diphenylcyclopropenone sensitization with weekly scalp DPC. At every patch-test visit, the blood draw took place before the patch test was put on. Eligible patients were aged 18 to 70, diagnosed with alopecia, deemed suitable for DPC therapy, and excluded if pregnant. Total RNA was isolated from unfractionated whole blood collected in Tempus Blood RNA tubes.

This TCR was sampled from a woman aged 40 to 50 with alopecia areata. Some clones in this sample may be carry-over from other donors' samples. The sequencing used whole blood, collected in connection with sensitization to the hapten diphenylcyclopropenone (DPC). The chain is assembled from TRBV15 and TRBJ1-1; 7 nucleotides in the junction match TRBD1. CDR3 loop: CATSRDRGPTIEAFF. The DNA is TGTGCCACCAGCAGAGATAGGGGGCCGACAATTGAAGCTTTCTTT.